This T cell receptor beta chain was captured in a study of spatial heterogeneity in lung cancer. Time point noted: sample taken at primary tumor resection. The V gene's germline CDR1 is SQVTM and CDR2 ANQGSEA. Deletions cut 0 bases from V and 5 bases from J, with 13 bases between. There are 14 residues in the CDR3. General observations from the study: Compared with follow-up, resection was when ubiquitous expanded tumor TCRs appeared in blood more.

This clonotype was seen ten or more times. Its antigen is undetermined. TCRdb passed the 5' RACE reads through MiXCR, listing each CDR3 protein once. The sample consists of 75,000 or so distinct CDR3 sequences, approximately 8% of them appearing once. This clonotype was obtained from a male donor with early-stage non-small cell lung cancer. Specimen: PBMCs, collected at surgery. The chain employs TRBV29-1 and TRBJ1-1, with D perhaps matching TRBD1 (6 bases). This CDR3 is CSVEEVGRGTEAFF. The CDR3 bases are TGCAGCGTTGAAGAGGTCGGCAGGGGAACTGAAGCTTTCTTT.